This T cell receptor (beta chain) emerged from a study of blood T cells in healthy people across ages. This clonotype was counted only a few times. Antigen unknown. The CDR3 is 13 residues long. Trimming left V 6 bases short and J 3 bases short, with 12 bases between. The germline V gene encodes CDR1 SGHDN and CDR2 FVKESK. Using a J-beta primer mix together with a sample-barcoded 5' primer, a second PCR was run for about 7 to 12 cycles. TCRdb reprocessed the 5' RACE reads with MiXCR, giving one entry per CDR3 protein. This sample carries some 710,000 distinct CDR3 sequences, around a fifth of them seen once, and the ten largest clones take approximately 20%. Findings and limits, study-wide: More naive CD4+ cells and higher diversity marked long-lived donors relative to aged donors.

Sequenced material: blood. The chain recombines TRBV14 with TRBJ2-7, with unresolved D. This TCR was recovered from a man between 65 and 85 years old in good health. In DNA form, the CDR3 reads TGTGCCAGCAGTCGAGTGCCCTACTACGAGCAGTACTTC. Translating it yields CASSRVPYYEQYF.